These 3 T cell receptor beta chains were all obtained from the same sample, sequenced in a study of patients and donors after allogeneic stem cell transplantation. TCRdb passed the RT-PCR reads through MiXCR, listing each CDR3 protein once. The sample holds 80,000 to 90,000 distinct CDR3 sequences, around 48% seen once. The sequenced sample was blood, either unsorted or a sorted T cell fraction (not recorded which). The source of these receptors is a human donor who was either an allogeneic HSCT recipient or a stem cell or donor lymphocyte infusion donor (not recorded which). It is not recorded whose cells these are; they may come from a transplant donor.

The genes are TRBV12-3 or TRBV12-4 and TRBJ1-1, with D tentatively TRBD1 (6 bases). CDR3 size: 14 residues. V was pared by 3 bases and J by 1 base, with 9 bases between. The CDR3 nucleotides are TGTGCCAGCAGTTTTGGGACACCGAACACTGAAGCTTTCTTT. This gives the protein CASSFGTPNTEAFF.

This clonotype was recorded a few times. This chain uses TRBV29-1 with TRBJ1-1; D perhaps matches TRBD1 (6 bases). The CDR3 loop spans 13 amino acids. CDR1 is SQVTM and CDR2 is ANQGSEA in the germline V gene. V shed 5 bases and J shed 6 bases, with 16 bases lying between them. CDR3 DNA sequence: TGCAGCGTTAGGCGGGGGGCAACGGCTGAAGCTTTCTTT. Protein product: CSVRRGATAEAFF.

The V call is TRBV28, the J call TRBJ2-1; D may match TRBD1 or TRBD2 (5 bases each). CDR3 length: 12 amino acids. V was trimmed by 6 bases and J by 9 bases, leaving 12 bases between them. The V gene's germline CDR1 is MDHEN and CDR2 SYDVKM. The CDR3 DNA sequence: TGTGCCAGCAGAGTCTTGAGGGGTGAGCAGTTCTTC. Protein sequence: CASRVLRGEQFF.